The 26 T cell receptor beta chains reported below all come from one sample, sequenced in a study of blood T cell repertoires in COVID-19. Assay used: immunoSEQ multiplex PCR; TCRdb lists only in-frame clones, some missing. The sample lists about 91,000 clones, 70% to 90% occurring once. The specimen sequenced was peripheral blood. The receptors stem from a woman of 80 years or more with active COVID-19.

The chain has TRBV6-2 or TRBV6-3 and TRBJ1-2, with TRBD1 as a possible D gene (5 bases). CDR1 and CDR2 from the germline V gene are MNHEY and SVGEGT. Trimming removed 3 bases from V and 2 bases from J, with 13 bases in between. This CDR3 is 15 amino acids long. Here the CDR3 reads CASSYAGLRNYGYTF. Here the CDR3 DNA reads TGTGCCAGCAGTTATGCGGGGCTTAGGAACTATGGCTACACCTTC.

The V and J genes are TRBV6-5 and TRBJ1-1; weak D call: TRBD1 (5 bases). This CDR3 spans 15 amino acids. Germline assignment: CDR1 MNHEY and CDR2 SVGAGI. With 5 bases removed from V and 5 bases from J, the gap between germline ends came to 18 bases. CDR3 sequence (DNA): TGTGCCAGCAGTCCTTGGGACGGCCGGGGGACTGAAGCTTTCTTT. Residues: CASSPWDGRGTEAFF.

J is TRBJ2-7 and V is TRBV28; D remains unclear. CDR1 and CDR2 (germline): MDHEN, SYDVKM. This CDR3 comprises 14 residues. V lost 3 bases and J lost 0, with 9 bases in between. The CDR3 sequence is CASSFGGNSYEQYF. The CDR3 DNA reads as TGTGCCAGCAGTTTTGGCGGAAACTCCTACGAGCAGTACTTC.

The V and J genes are TRBV15 and TRBJ2-2; perhaps TRBD2 as D (6 bases). Trimming shortened V by 2 bases and J by 5 bases, and 12 bases separated the two germline ends. CDR1 LNHNV and CDR2 YYDKDF come from the germline V gene (reference sequence). This CDR3 spans 15 amino acids. The CDR3 protein is CATSRTLAPTGELFF. The CDR3 bases are TGTGCCACCAGCAGAACACTAGCCCCAACCGGGGAGCTGTTTTTT.

The gene calls are TRBV11-2 and TRBJ2-7; weak D call: TRBD2 (5 bases). The CDR3 is made up of 13 amino acids. The V gene lost 5 bases and the J gene lost 3 bases, with 11 bases spanning the gap. Germline CDR1 is SGHAT and CDR2 is FQNNGV. CDR3 region: CASSPRTVYEQYF. As DNA, the CDR3 is TGTGCCAGCAGCCCAAGGACTGTCTACGAGCAGTACTTC.

This chain uses TRBV2 with TRBJ2-7; 7 bases are shared with TRBD2. Germline lookup yields CDR1 SNHLY and CDR2 FYNNEI. This CDR3 spans 13 amino acids. V gave up 6 bases and J gave up 4 bases; unmatched junction bases: 6. In DNA, the CDR3 is TGTGCCAGCAGCCCAGGGAGGGATTACGAGCAGTACTTC. This gives the protein CASSPGRDYEQYF.

This clone was seen only once. The gene calls are TRBV24-1 and TRBJ2-1, with 8 bases fitting TRBD2. CDR3 size: 16 residues. In germline, CDR1 is KGHDR, CDR2 SFDVKD. V lost 2 bases to trimming and J lost 3 bases; unmatched junction nucleotides: 5. CDR3 DNA: TGTGCCACCAGTGATTCGTTAGCGGGAAGCTACAATGAGCAGTTCTTC. Its translation: CATSDSLAGSYNEQFF.

This clone has just one count. The gene calls are TRBV5-4 and TRBJ1-1; 8 positions match TRBD1. The CDR3 totals 15 residues. Germline loops: CDR1 SGHNT, CDR2 YYREEE (reference sequence). After removal of 4 bases from V and 1 base from J, the junction contained 6 bases not matched to a gene. In DNA, the CDR3 is TGTGCCAGCAGCGGAGGACAGGGAAAGAACACTGAAGCTTTCTTT. This codes for CASSGGQGKNTEAFF. Full variable domain (remainder filled in from reference TRBV5-4 and TRBJ1-1): ETGVTQSPTHLIKTRGQQVTLRCSSQSGHNTVSWYQQALGQGPQFIFQYYREEENGRGNFPPRFSGLQFPNYSSELNVNALELDDSALYLCASSGGQGKNTEAFFGQGTRLTVV.

The V and J genes are TRBV4-2 and TRBJ2-1, with TRBD2 matching over 9 bases. The CDR3 runs 16 residues. J lost 7 bases, V lost 1 base, and 8 bases had no gene match. CDR1 is LGHNA and CDR2 is YNFKEQ in the germline V gene. The CDR3, as DNA: TGTGCCAGCAGCCAAGTGCAGCCTAGCGGGACGAATGAGCAGTTCTTC. Protein: CASSQVQPSGTNEQFF.

The V and J genes are TRBV4-1 and TRBJ2-2, with TRBD2 matching over 14 bases. Germline V gives CDR1 MGHRA, CDR2 YSYEKL. CDR3 size: 18 residues. J was trimmed by 6 bases and V by 4 bases; bases with no gene match: 10. CDR3: CASSPSRLAGGPPGELFF. The CDR3 region has the DNA TGCGCCAGCAGCCCTTCCCGACTAGCGGGAGGGCCCCCCGGGGAGCTGTTTTTT.

The chain couples TRBV5-4 to TRBJ2-2, with 7 bases matching TRBD2. The CDR3 sequence is 13 residues long. V was pared by 4 bases and J by 8 bases, with 5 bases of the junction left unmatched. The germline gives CDR1 SGHNT, CDR2 YYREEE (reference sequence). The CDR3 sequence: CASSPRRGGELFF. The CDR3 bases are TGTGCCAGCAGCCCCAGGCGGGGGGGGGAGCTGTTTTTT.

This sequence joins TRBV4-2 and TRBJ2-1; tentatively, D is TRBD2 (6 bases). Germline V gives CDR1 LGHNA, CDR2 YNFKEQ. V was trimmed by 1 base and J by 10 bases, leaving 14 bases between them. The CDR3 is 14 residues long. The CDR3, as DNA: TGTGCCAGCAGCCAAGGATCGCTAGCGAGGGAGCAGTTCTTC. It translates to CASSQGSLAREQFF.

This chain connects TRBV27 to TRBJ1-2; perhaps TRBD1 as D (6 bases). Germline CDR1 MNHEY, CDR2 SMNVEV (reference sequence). There are 14 residues in the CDR3. V lost 4 bases to trimming and J lost 1 base, with 10 bases between them. The CDR3: CASSSRTDNYGYTF. CDR3 bases: TGTGCCAGCAGTTCCCGGACAGATAACTATGGCTACACCTTC.

There are a few counts of this clone. For the CDR3, the DNA is TGTGCCAGCAGTGTCCGGGACTATTACGAGCAGTACTTC. It translates to CASSVRDYYEQYF. This chain connects TRBV2 to TRBJ2-7, with 7 bases identical to TRBD2. The germline gives CDR1 SNHLY, CDR2 FYNNEI. With V trimmed by 4 bases and J by 4 bases, 4 bases remained unmatched. The CDR3 extends over 13 amino acids.

V usage is TRBV20-1 and J usage is TRBJ2-1, with D perhaps matching TRBD1 (6 bases). CDR3 length: 11 amino acids. V lost 6 bases and J 6 bases, leaving 9 bases between the germline ends. Per the germline V gene, CDR1 is DFQATT and CDR2 is SNEGSKA (reference sequence). The CDR3 spells CSARGTNEQFF. CDR3 nucleotide sequence: TGCAGTGCCAGGGGCACCAATGAGCAGTTCTTC.

The gene calls are TRBV27 and TRBJ2-3; possibly TRBD1 for D (5 bases). Between the trimmed V and J ends, which lost 2 bases and 7 bases, there was a span of 13 bases. Germline V gene sequence: CDR1 MNHEY, CDR2 SMNVEV (reference sequence). The CDR3 length is 14 residues. CDR3 sequence: CASSLGAQGNTQYF. Here the CDR3 DNA reads TGTGCCAGCAGTTTAGGGGCGCAGGGCAATACGCAGTATTTT.

V and J are TRBV9 and TRBJ2-3; TRBD2 is a possible D gene (5 bases). CDR3 size: 12 residues. Germline values: CDR1 SGDLS, CDR2 YYNGEE. The V end was cut by 0 bases, the J end by 9 bases, with 8 bases between. DNA for the CDR3: TGTGCCAGCAGCGTAGAGGAGCGGACGCAGTATTTT. Translating gives CASSVEERTQYF.

The chain links TRBV9 to TRBJ2-2; no firm D call. V lost 0 bases and J 1 base, leaving 4 bases between the germline ends. This CDR3 has 14 residues. Germline V gene sequence: CDR1 SGDLS, CDR2 YYNGEE. The CDR3 nucleotides read TGTGCCAGCAGCGTAGCTCGGAACACCGGGGAGCTGTTTTTT. It is translated as CASSVARNTGELFF.

The V call is TRBV5-6, the J call TRBJ2-1; D unresolved. The V gene's germline CDR1 is SGHDT and CDR2 YYEEEE. CDR3 length: 12 residues. Trimming stripped 0 bases from V and 6 bases from J, with 4 bases between. The CDR3 coding sequence is TGTGCCAGCAGCTTGGGGCCCAATGAGCAGTTCTTC. Its protein is CASSLGPNEQFF.

This clone has just one count. This sequence joins TRBV5-4 and TRBJ2-3; D perhaps matches TRBD2 (6 bases). This CDR3 is 13 amino acids long. The V end lost 4 bases, the J end lost 4 bases, and 10 bases lay between the germline ends. Germline V gives CDR1 SGHNT, CDR2 YYREEE (reference sequence). The CDR3 loop reads CASSPGEADTQYF. The CDR3 bases are TGTGCCAGCAGCCCCGGGGAGGCAGATACGCAGTATTTT.

This clone showed up just once. V usage is TRBV19 and J usage is TRBJ1-2, with 7 bases aligning to TRBD1. The germline V gene has CDR1 LNHDA and CDR2 SQIVND (reference sequence). V gave up 5 bases and J gave up 2 bases; unmatched junction bases: 8. The CDR3 runs 15 residues. In nucleotides, the CDR3 is TGTGCCAGTAGTTCCAGGGGGGCCCTGAACTATGGCTACACCTTC. This codes for CASSSRGALNYGYTF.

The chain uses TRBV9 and TRBJ1-6; D possibly corresponds to TRBD1 (5 bases). CDR1 and CDR2 (germline): SGDLS, YYNGEE. The CDR3 loop spans 14 amino acids. V was cut by 1 base and J by 9 bases, with 11 bases left in between. The CDR3 is CASSVQQGGSPLHF. The CDR3, as DNA: TGTGCCAGCAGCGTACAGCAGGGAGGTTCACCCCTCCACTTT.

This clone was seen just once. V usage is TRBV7-6 and J usage is TRBJ2-7, with 12 bases fitting TRBD2. The J segment lost 3 bases and the V segment lost 1 base, leaving 13 bases of the junction unmatched. Germline V lookup: CDR1 SGHVS, CDR2 FNYEAQ. CDR3 length equals 19 residues. Here the CDR3 reads CASSLGLAGGLDGVYEQYF. CDR3 DNA: TGTGCCAGCAGCTTAGGTCTAGCGGGAGGGTTGGATGGTGTCTACGAGCAGTACTTC.

The genes are TRBV28 and TRBJ2-1, with 9 bases that match TRBD2. The CDR3 is 16 residues long. In germline, CDR1 is MDHEN, CDR2 SYDVKM. After removal of 4 bases from V and 9 bases from J, the junction contained 13 bases not matched to a gene. This chain's CDR3 is CASSSTLVAGAGEQFF. Here the CDR3 DNA reads TGTGCCAGCAGTTCCACTCTCGTAGCGGGAGCGGGTGAGCAGTTCTTC.

The rearrangement joins TRBV6-5 to TRBJ2-3; TRBD1 might be the D (5 bases). V gave up 0 bases and J gave up 6 bases, with 13 bases separating them. This CDR3 region has 15 residues. The germline V gene encodes CDR1 MNHEY and CDR2 SVGAGI. The CDR3 sequence is CASSYSKGSRDTQYF. In DNA, the CDR3 is TGTGCCAGCAGTTACTCGAAGGGGTCTCGGGATACGCAGTATTTT.

V and J are TRBV18 and TRBJ2-1, with 12 bases fitting TRBD2. V trimming: 0 bases; J trimming: 2 bases; junction bases outside the gene matches: 5. The germline CDR1 and CDR2 sequences are KGHSH and LQKENI. The CDR3 has 18 residues. DNA of the CDR3: TGTGCCAGCTCACCACCGTTGGCTAGCGGGAGGGCCTACAATGAGCAGTTCTTC. Encoded protein: CASSPPLASGRAYNEQFF.